The source of this T cell receptor (beta chain) is a study of CD8+CD57+ T cells in acquired aplastic anemia. This CDR3 region has 14 residues. Per germline, CDR1 LNHDA and CDR2 SQIVND (reference sequence). The V gene lost 3 bases and the J gene lost 6 bases, with 9 bases spanning the gap. The use of genomic DNA as template underpinned the TCR beta VDJ and CDR3 profiling. TCRdb ran MiXCR on the reads and lists one entry per CDR3 protein. This sample yields some 140,000 distinct CDR3 sequences, of which about 48% are seen a single time; about 12% belongs to the top ten. The authors sequenced patients whose flow cytometry had shown CD8+CD57+ cell expansion. At blood sampling, none of the patients had yet received therapy.

The V call is TRBV19, the J call TRBJ1-6; no reliable D call. The TCR originated in a human donor with aplastic anemia. The material sequenced was sorted CD4+, CD8+, or CD8+CD57+ T cells (not recorded which) from PBMCs. CDR3 DNA sequence: TGTGCCAGTAGTATTGTATCCCGTAATTCACCCCTCCACTTT. It specifies CASSIVSRNSPLHF. Variable domain in full (rest from reference TRBV19 and TRBJ1-6): DGGITQSPKYLFRKEGQNVTLSCEQNLNHDAMYWYRQDPGQGLRLIYYSQIVNDFQKGDIAEGYSVSREKKESFPLTVTSAQKNPTAFYLCASSIVSRNSPLHFGNGTRLTVT.